The text below deals with one T cell receptor (beta chain). These data are taken from a study of T-cell reconstitution after alpha-beta-depleted transplantation in children. Germline assignment: CDR1 DFQATT and CDR2 SNEGSKA (reference sequence). The CDR3 is 18 amino acids. Losses at the gene ends were 3 bases for V and 8 bases for J; bases not matched to a gene: 20. The TCRbeta library was prepared with unique molecular identifiers. TCRdb reprocessed the PCR reads with MiXCR, giving one entry per CDR3 protein. The top ten clones hold 9.5% to 13% of a sample with 250,000 to 300,000 distinct CDR3 sequences, approximately 9.8% of them seen once.

The specimen comprised PBMCs from the stem cell graft donor, sampled from the stem cell graft. The clonotype comes from a human donor who donated a stem cell graft to a child with SCID. The V gene is TRBV20-1, the J gene TRBJ1-4, with 8 bases aligning to TRBD1. CDR3 sequence (DNA): TGCAGTGCTAGTTTCCATCCCCCCAGGACAGGGACGGAAGAAAAACTGTTTTTT. This gives the protein CSASFHPPRTGTEEKLFF.